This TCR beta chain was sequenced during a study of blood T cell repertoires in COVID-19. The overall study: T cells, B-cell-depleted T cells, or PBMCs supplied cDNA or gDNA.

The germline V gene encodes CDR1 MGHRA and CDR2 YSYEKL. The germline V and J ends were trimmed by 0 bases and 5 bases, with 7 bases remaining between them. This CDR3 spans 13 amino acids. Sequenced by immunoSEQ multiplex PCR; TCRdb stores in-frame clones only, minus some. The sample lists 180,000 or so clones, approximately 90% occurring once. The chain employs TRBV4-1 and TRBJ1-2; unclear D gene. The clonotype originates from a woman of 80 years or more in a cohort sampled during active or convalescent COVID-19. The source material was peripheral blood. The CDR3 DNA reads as TGCGCCAGCAGCCAAGATCCCCGTTATGGCTACACCTTC. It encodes CASSQDPRYGYTF.